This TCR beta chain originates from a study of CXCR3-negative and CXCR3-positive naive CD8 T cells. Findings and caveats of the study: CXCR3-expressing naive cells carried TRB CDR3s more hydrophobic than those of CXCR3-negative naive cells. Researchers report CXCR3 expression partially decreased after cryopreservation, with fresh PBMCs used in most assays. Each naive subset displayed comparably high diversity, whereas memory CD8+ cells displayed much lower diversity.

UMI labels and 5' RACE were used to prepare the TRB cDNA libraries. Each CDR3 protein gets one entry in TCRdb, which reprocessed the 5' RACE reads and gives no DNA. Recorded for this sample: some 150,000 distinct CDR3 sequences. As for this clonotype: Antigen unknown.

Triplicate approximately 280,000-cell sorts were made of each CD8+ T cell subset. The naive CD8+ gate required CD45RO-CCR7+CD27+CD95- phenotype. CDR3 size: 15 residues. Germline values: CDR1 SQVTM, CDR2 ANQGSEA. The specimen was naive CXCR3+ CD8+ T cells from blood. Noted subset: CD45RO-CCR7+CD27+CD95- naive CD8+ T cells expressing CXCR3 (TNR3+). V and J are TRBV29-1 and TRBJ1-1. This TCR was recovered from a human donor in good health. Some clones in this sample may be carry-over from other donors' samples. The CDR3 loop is CSVEDTDFGNTEAFF.